The sequence of this T cell receptor beta chain was determined in a study of T cells in Graves' hyperthyroidism and ophthalmopathy. At the level of the study: The authors collected peripheral blood at initial diagnosis, before any treatment.

Only a few counts were recorded for this clonotype. Its antigen is as yet unknown. Points from the study as a whole: Most thyroid clonotypes with frequency above 0.001 were detected in blood.

Germline V gene data show CDR1 as KGHSH and CDR2 as LQKENI. Trimming removed 0 bases from V and 4 bases from J, with 6 bases in between. The CDR3 is 13 amino acids. From RNA transcripts, TCR beta CDR3 regions were amplified. The HTBI primer set drove a first-round RT-PCR of the TCR CDR3. TCRdb recomputed calls from the multiplex PCR reads with MiXCR, one row per CDR3 protein. The table lists about 400,000 distinct CDR3 sequences, 14% to 15% of them singletons, with around 13% in the top ten. This clonotype was sampled from a young man with Graves' ophthalmopathy. The sample consisted of blood. The chain links TRBV18 to TRBJ2-5; D remains ambiguous. The CDR3 DNA reads as TGTGCCAGCTCACCACCTGGAGTAGAGACCCAGTACTTC. Its translation: CASSPPGVETQYF. The full variable domain, completed using reference TRBV18 and TRBJ2-5, is NAGVMQNPRHLVRRRGQEARLRCSPMKGHSHVYWYRQLPEEGLKFMVYLQKENIIDESGMPKERFSAEFPKEGPSILRIQQVVRGDSAAYFCASSPPGVETQYFGPGTRLLVL.